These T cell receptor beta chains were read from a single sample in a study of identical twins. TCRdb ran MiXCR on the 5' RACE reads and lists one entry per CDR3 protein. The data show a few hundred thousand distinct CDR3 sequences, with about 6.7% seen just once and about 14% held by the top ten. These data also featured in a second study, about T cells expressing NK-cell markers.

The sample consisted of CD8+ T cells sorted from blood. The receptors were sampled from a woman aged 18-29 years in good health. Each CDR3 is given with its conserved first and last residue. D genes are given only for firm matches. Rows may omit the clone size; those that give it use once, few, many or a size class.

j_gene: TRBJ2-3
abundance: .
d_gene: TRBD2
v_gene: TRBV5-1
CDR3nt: TGCGCCAGCAGCCGGGCGGGACTAGCGGTCTCTGGGGACACAGATACGCAGTATTTT
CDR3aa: CASSRAGLAVSGDTDTQYF

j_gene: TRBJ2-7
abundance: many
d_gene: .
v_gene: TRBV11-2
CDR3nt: TGTGCCAGCAGCTTAGTCGGAGCCCGGGACTACGAGCAGTACTTC
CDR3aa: CASSLVGARDYEQYF

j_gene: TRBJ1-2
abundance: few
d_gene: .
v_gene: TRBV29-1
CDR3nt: TGCAGCGTTGAGGGGAATTACTATGGCTACACCTTC
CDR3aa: CSVEGNYYGYTF

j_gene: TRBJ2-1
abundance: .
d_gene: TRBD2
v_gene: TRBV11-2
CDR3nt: TGTGCCAGCAGCTTACAAATTCAGGCTAGCGGGCCTAACAATGAGCAGTTCTTC
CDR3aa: CASSLQIQASGPNNEQFF

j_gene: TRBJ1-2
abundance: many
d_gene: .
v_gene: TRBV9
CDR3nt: TGTGCCAGCAGCGTAGGATATGGCTACACCTTC
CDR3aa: CASSVGYGYTF

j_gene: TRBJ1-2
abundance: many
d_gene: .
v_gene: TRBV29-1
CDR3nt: TGCAGCGTTGGCTTCGTCCGCCCTGAACATGGCTACACCTTC
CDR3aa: CSVGFVRPEHGYTF

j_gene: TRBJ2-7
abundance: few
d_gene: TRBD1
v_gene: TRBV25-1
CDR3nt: TGTGCCAGCAGTGAATCTCTCAGGGGGTCCTACGAGCAGTACTTC
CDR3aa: CASSESLRGSYEQYF

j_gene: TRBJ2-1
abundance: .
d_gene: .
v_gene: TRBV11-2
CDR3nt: TGTGCCAGCAGCTTAGAAGAGCAGGGCTACAATGAGCAGTTCTTC
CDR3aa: CASSLEEQGYNEQFF

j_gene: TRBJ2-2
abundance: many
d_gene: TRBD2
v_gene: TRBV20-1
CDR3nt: TGCAGTGCTGCTAGCGGGAGAACCGGGGAGCTGTTTTTT
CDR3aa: CSAASGRTGELFF

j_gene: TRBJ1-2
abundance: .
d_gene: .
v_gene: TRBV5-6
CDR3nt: TGTGCCAGCAGCTTGTGGCCGCAGGGCGGGCCCTATGGCTACACCTTC
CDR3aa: CASSLWPQGGPYGYTF

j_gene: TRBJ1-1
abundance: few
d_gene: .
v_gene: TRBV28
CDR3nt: TGTGCCAGCAGTTTAAGAGGTCGGTCGAATCCCCGTGAAGCTTTCTTT
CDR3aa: CASSLRGRSNPREAFF

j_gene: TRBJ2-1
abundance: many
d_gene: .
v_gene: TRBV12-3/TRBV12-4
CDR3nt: TGTGCCAGCCACTCCCGGGACTCCCTCTACAATGAGCAGTTCTTC
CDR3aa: CASHSRDSLYNEQFF

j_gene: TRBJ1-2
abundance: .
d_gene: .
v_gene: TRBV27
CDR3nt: TGTGCCAGCAGTTTATCGAATCCGGACGGGGAGCGGTATGGCTACACCTTC
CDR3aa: CASSLSNPDGERYGYTF

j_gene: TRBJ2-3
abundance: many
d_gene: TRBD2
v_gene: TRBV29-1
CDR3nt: TGCAGCGTTGAGGCACGACTAGCGGGAAGCACAGATACGCAGTATTTT
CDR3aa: CSVEARLAGSTDTQYF

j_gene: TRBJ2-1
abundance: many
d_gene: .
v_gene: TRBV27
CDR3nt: TGTGCCAGTAAAGGGGGAGTATCGGATAATGAGCAGTTCTTC
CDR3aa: CASKGGVSDNEQFF

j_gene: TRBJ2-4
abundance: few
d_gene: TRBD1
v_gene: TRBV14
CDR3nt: TGTGCCAGCAGACGTGACAGGGGATGGAGTCGGGCCAAAAACATTCAGTACTTC
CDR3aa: CASRRDRGWSRAKNIQYF